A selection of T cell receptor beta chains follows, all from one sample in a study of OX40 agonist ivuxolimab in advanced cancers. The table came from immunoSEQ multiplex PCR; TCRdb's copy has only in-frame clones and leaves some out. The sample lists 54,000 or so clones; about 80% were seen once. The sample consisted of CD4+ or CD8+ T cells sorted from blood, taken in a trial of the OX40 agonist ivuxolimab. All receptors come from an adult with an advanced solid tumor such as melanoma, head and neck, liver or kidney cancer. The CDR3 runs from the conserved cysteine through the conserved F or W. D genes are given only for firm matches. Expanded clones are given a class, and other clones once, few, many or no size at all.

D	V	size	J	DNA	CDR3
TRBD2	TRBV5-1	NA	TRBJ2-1	TGCGCCAGCAGCGCGGCTAGCGGGAGGGCCGGAAATGAGCAGTTCTTC	CASSAASGRAGNEQFF
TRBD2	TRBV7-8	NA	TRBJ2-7	TGTGCCAGCAGCTTACTAGTAGCGGGAGGACCATACGAGCAGTACTTC	CASSLLVAGGPYEQYF
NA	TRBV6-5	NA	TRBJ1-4	TGTGCCAGCAGTTACTCTCGTGAAGCGGGACACAATTTT	CASSYSREAGHNF
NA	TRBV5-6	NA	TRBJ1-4	TGTGCCAGCAGCTTCCGCTTTAATGAAAAACTGTTTTTT	CASSFRFNEKLFF
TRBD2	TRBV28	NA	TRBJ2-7	TGTGCCAGCAGTTTATGGGCTAGCGGGAGGTACGAGCAGTACTTC	CASSLWASGRYEQYF
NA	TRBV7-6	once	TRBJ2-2	TGTGCCAGCAGCTCACAGGGTGGCGGGGAGCTGTTTTTT	CASSSQGGGELFF
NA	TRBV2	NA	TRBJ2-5	TGTGCCAGCAGCCGGGACAACCAAGAGACCCAGTACTTC	CASSRDNQETQYF
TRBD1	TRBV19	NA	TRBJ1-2	TGTGCCAGTGGACAGGGGGCTTCTGGCTACACCTTC	CASGQGASGYTF
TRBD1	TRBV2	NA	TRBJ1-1	TGTGCCAGCAGTGAAGAGGGACAGGGATTTGTCGGAGTGGGGTTT	CASSEEGQGFVGVGF
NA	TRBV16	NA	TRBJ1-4	TGTGCCAGCAGCCAATCGGGGACGCTTCGGGAAAAACTGTTTTTT	CASSQSGTLREKLFF
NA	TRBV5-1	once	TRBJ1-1	TGCGCCAGCAGCTTCAGGGCGGAAACTGAAGCTTTCTTT	CASSFRAETEAFF
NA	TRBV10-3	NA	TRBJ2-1	TGTGCCATCAGTGATGGGGGGGAGCAGTTCTTC	CAISDGGEQFF
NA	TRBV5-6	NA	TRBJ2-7	TGTGCCAGCAGCCCCTATTACGAGCAGTACTTC	CASSPYYEQYF
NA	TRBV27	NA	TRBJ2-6	TGTGCCAGCAGTCTGAAGACAGGACTCCGCTCCTCTGGGGCCAACGTCCTGACTTTC	CASSLKTGLRSSGANVLTF
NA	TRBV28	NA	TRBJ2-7	TGTGCCAGCAGTTTTACAAGCTTCTTCAACGAGCAGTACTTC	CASSFTSFFNEQYF
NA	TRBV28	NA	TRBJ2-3	TGTGCCAGCAGTTTCCGCCTGGGAGATACGCAGTATTTT	CASSFRLGDTQYF
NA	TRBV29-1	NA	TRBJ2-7	TGCAGCGCCGCAAAAGGGAGCTACGAGCAGTACTTC	CSAAKGSYEQYF
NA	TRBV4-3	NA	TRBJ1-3	TGCGCCAGCAGACGAGAGGCAGGGGGAAACACCATATATTTT	CASRREAGGNTIYF
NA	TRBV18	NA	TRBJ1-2	TGTGCCAGCTCACCAGGGTCAGTGGACTATGGCTACACCTTC	CASSPGSVDYGYTF
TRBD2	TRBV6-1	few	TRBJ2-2	TGTGCCAGCAGTCTCCTAGCGGGAGGGGCCGGGGAGCTGTTTTTT	CASSLLAGGAGELFF
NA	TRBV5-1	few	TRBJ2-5	TGCGCCAGCAGCTTCTCGGAGTCCCGTCAAGAGACCCAGTACTTC	CASSFSESRQETQYF
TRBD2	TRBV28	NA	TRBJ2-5	TGTGCCAGCAGTCGGGGCCGGGGCGGGAGTTCGGAGACCCAGTACTTC	CASSRGRGGSSETQYF
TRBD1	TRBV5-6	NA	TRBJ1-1	TGTGCCAGCAGCTCGACAGGGTATTACACTGAAGCTTTCTTT	CASSSTGYYTEAFF
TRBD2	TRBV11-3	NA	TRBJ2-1	TGTGCCAGCAGCTTAGGTAGCGGGTGGCGGGATGAGCAGTTCTTC	CASSLGSGWRDEQFF